This T cell receptor (beta chain) is from a study of T cells in Graves' hyperthyroidism and ophthalmopathy. Whole-study findings and limits: From stable hyperthyroidism, ophthalmopathy was set apart by a 13 V-J model. Ophthalmopathy was predicted by the model a median of approximately 6.6 months ahead of onset.

Remarks on this clonotype: Its antigen is unknown.

Diagnostic assessment was based on clinical symptoms, serum thyroxine and TRAb, thyroid ultrasound and orbital computed tomography. PBMCs were sourced from roughly 9.7 ml fresh peripheral blood. Researchers took RNA transcripts and amplified the TCR beta CDR3 regions from them. Carried out on the TCR CDR3, a first-round RT-PCR used the HTBI primer set. TCRdb ran MiXCR on the multiplex PCR reads and lists one entry per CDR3 protein. The table shows more than 550,000 distinct CDR3 sequences, with 17% occurring only once. Germline lookup yields CDR1 SGDLS and CDR2 YYNGEE. V shed 1 base and J 1 base; nucleotides not matched to a gene: 4. The CDR3 is made up of 15 amino acids.

The genes are TRBV9 and TRBJ1-1; the match to TRBD1 covers 7 bases. The specimen sequenced was blood. The TCR comes from a man between 45 and 60 years old with Graves' hyperthyroidism. CDR3 amino acids: CASSVTGEPNTEAFF. CDR3 nucleotide sequence: TGTGCCAGCAGCGTAACAGGGGAACCGAACACTGAAGCTTTCTTT.